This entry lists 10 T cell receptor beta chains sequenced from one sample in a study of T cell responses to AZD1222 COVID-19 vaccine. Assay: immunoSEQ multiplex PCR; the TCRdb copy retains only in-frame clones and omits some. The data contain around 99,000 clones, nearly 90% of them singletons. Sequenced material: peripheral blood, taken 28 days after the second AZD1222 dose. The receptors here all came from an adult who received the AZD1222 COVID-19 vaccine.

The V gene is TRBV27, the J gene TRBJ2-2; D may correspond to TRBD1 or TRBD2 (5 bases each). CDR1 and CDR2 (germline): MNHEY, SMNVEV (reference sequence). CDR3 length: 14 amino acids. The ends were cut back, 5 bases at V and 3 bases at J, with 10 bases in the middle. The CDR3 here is CASSPGTHTGELFF. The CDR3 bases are TGTGCCAGCAGTCCCGGGACCCACACCGGGGAGCTGTTTTTT.

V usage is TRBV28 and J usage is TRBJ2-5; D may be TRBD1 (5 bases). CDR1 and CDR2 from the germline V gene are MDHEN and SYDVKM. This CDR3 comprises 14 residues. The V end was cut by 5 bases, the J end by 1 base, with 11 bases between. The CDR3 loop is CASSQQALQETQYF. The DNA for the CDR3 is TGTGCCAGCAGTCAACAGGCACTCCAAGAGACCCAGTACTTC.

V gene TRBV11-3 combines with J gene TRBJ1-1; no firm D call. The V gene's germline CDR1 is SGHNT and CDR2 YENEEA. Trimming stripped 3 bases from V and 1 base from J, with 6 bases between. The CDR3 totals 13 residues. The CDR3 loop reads CASSLGENTEAFF. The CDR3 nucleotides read TGTGCCAGCAGCTTGGGAGAGAACACTGAAGCTTTCTTT.

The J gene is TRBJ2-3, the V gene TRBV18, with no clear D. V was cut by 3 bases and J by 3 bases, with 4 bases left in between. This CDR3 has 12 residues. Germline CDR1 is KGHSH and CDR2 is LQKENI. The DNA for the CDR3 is TGTGCCAGCTCACCGGGGACAGATACGCAGTATTTT. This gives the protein CASSPGTDTQYF. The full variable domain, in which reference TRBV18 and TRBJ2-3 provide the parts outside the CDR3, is NAGVMQNPRHLVRRRGQEARLRCSPMKGHSHVYWYRQLPEEGLKFMVYLQKENIIDESGMPKERFSAEFPKEGPSILRIQQVVRGDSAAYFCASSPGTDTQYFGPGTRLTVL.

Here the CDR3 reads CASRPDRTAYEQYF. Here the CDR3 DNA reads TGTGCCAGCAGGCCGGACAGGACAGCCTACGAGCAGTACTTC. V usage is TRBV27 and J usage is TRBJ2-7; 7 bases agree with TRBD1. This CDR3 region has 14 residues. Germline CDR1 reads MNHEY; CDR2 reads SMNVEV (reference sequence). V dropped 6 bases and J dropped 2; count of bases not matched to a gene: 7.

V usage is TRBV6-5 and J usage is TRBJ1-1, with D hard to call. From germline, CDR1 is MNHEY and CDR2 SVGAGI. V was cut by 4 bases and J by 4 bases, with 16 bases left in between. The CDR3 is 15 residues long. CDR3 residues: CASSFVRAGSTEAFF. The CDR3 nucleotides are TGTGCCAGCAGTTTCGTCCGGGCGGGGAGCACTGAAGCTTTCTTT.

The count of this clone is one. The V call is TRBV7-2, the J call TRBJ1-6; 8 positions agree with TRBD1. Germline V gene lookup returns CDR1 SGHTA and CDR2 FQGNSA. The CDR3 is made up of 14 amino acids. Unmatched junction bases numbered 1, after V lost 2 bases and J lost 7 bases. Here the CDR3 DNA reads TGTGCCAGCAGCTTATGGGACAGGAATTCACCCCTCCACTTT. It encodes CASSLWDRNSPLHF.

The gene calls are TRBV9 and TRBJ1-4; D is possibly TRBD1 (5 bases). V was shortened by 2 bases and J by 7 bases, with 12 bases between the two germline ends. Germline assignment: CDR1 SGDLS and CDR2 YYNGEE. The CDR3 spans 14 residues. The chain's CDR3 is CASSVSHGGEKLFF. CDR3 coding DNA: TGTGCCAGCAGCGTCTCGCATGGGGGTGAAAAACTGTTTTTT.

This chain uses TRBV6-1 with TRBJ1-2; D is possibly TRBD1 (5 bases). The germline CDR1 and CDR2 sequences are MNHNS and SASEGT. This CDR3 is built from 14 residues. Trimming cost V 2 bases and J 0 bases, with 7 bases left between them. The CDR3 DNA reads TGTGCCAGCAGTGAACAGGGAGCTAACTATGGCTACACCTTC. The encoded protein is CASSEQGANYGYTF.

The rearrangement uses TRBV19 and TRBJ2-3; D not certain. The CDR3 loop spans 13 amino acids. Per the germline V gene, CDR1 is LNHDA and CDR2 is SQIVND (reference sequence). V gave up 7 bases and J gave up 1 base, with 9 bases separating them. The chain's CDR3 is CASNFPGTDTQYF. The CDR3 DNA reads TGTGCCAGTAATTTTCCGGGCACAGATACGCAGTATTTT.